This T cell receptor beta chain appears in the sequencing data of a study of regulatory T cells in long-lasting Graves disease. Deletions cut 0 bases from V and 2 bases from J, with 1 base between. The CDR3 runs to 12 residues. CDR1 and CDR2 (germline): MNHEY, SVGAGI. CDR3-region Arm-PCR and iRepertoire HTBI primers produced the TCR beta libraries. One entry per CDR3 protein, called by TCRdb with MiXCR from the multiplex PCR reads. This table has under 700,000 distinct CDR3 sequences, more than 15% appearing once. On this clonotype itself: The CDR3 carries no conserved terminal phenylalanine or tryptophan, so it likely arises from a read error.

Time point described: newly diagnosed GD, antithyroid drugs for less than 3 months. The TCR library used RNA extracted from PBMCs. This sample also belongs to another study, concerning T cells in Graves' hyperthyroidism and ophthalmopathy. That work adds: An absence of ophthalmopathy progression within 18 months meant stable Graves' hyperthyroidism.

The rearrangement joins TRBV6-5 to TRBJ2-5; D not certain. Specimen: peripheral blood mononuclear cells (PBMCs), collected at new diagnosis, from a patient treated with antithyroid drugs. This clonotype was sampled from a woman aged 35-60 years with Graves disease. The CDR3 DNA reads TGTGCCAGCAGTTACTCGCAAGAGACCCAGTACCTC. Translated: CASSYSQETQYL.